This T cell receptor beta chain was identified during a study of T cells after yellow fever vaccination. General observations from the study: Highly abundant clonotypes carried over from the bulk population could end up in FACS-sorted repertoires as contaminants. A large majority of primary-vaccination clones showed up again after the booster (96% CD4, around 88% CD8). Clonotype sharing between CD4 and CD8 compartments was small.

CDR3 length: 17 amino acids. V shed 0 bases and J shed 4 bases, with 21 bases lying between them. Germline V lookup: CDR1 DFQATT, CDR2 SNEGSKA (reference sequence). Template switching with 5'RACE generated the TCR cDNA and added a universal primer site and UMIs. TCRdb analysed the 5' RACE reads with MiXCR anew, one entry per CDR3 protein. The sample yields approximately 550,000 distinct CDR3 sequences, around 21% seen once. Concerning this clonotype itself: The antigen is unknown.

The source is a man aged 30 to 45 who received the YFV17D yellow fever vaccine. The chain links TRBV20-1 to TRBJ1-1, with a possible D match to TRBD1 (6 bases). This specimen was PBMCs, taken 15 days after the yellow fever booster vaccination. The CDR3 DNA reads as TGCAGTGCTAGAGAGGGCCCCGGGGGGCGCTGGATCACTGAAGCTTTCTTT. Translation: CSAREGPGGRWITEAFF.